Here is one TCR beta chain with its context. TCRdb's copy holds only in-frame clones and misses some; the assay was immunoSEQ multiplex PCR. This table has approximately 230,000 clones, roughly three quarters appearing once. Trimming removed 1 base from V and 2 bases from J, with 11 bases in between. Germline V CDR1 and CDR2: LGHDT, YNNKEL (reference sequence). This CDR3 contains 15 residues. These data belong to a study of blood T cell repertoires in COVID-19. On the study more broadly: Acute and convalescent COVID-19 specimens originated in the United States, Italy and Spain.

V usage is TRBV3-1 (or the pseudogene TRBV3-2) and J usage is TRBJ2-5, with a tentative D call TRBD2 (5 bases). The specimen was peripheral blood. The origin of this receptor is a middle-aged woman with active or convalescent COVID-19. Here the CDR3 DNA reads TGTGCCAGCAGCCAAGGGGTCGGGGAACAAGAGACCCAGTACTTC. It encodes CASSQGVGEQETQYF.